Presented here are 25 T cell receptor beta chains from one specimen sequenced in a study of T cells in Graves' hyperthyroidism and ophthalmopathy. The source material, RNA transcripts, was used to amplify TCR beta CDR3 regions. Carried out on the TCR CDR3, a first-round RT-PCR used the HTBI primer set. TCRdb reanalysed the multiplex PCR reads using MiXCR and keeps one entry per CDR3 protein. Of 400,000 or so distinct CDR3 sequences in the sample, 11% to 15% were seen once. Sample: blood. The source of these receptors is a man in his forties or fifties with Graves' ophthalmopathy.

V gene TRBV12-3 or TRBV12-4 combines with J gene TRBJ2-7, with a weak D call TRBD1 (5 bases). V was cut by 7 bases and J by 6 bases, with 13 bases left in between. There are 12 residues in the CDR3. This CDR3 is CASNQGETEQYF. In DNA, the CDR3 is TGTGCCAGCAATCAAGGGGAAACCGAGCAGTACTTC.

This clonotype has more than one count but fewer than ten. This chain links TRBV29-1 with TRBJ2-7; tentatively, D is TRBD2 (5 bases). Looked up from germline, CDR1 is SQVTM and CDR2 is ANQGSEA. V was pared by 6 bases and J by 6 bases, with 18 bases between. The CDR3 consists of 13 residues. CDR3 sequence: CSVAEGRAGEQYF. CDR3 nucleotides: TGCAGCGTCGCCGAGGGCCGGGCAGGCGAGCAGTACTTC.

This clonotype was counted at least ten times. V usage is TRBV12-5 and J usage is TRBJ1-5; 7 bases match TRBD1. The CDR3 contains 15 residues. The germline CDR1 and CDR2 sequences are LGHNT and FRNRAP. V lost 2 bases, J lost 6 bases, and 7 bases stayed unmatched. As DNA, the CDR3 is TGTGCTAGTGGTTTGATCCGACAGGGCAGTCAGCCCCAGCATTTT. The encoded protein is CASGLIRQGSQPQHF.

Many counts were recorded for this clonotype. The rearrangement joins TRBV15 to TRBJ2-7; D might be TRBD1 (5 bases). Germline values: CDR1 LNHNV, CDR2 YYDKDF (reference sequence). The length of the CDR3 is 17 residues. Trimming took off 1 base at V and 2 bases at J, with 18 bases between the two ends. The CDR3 region is CATSRAGPDKNPYEQYF. The CDR3 DNA reads TGTGCCACCAGCAGAGCAGGGCCAGATAAGAATCCCTACGAGCAGTACTTC.

This clonotype came up many times. The rearrangement uses TRBV20-1 and TRBJ2-3; possible D gene TRBD2, 6 bases. Trimming stripped 3 bases from V and 3 bases from J, with 10 bases between. Germline assignment: CDR1 DFQATT and CDR2 SNEGSKA (reference sequence). The CDR3 is 13 amino acids. The CDR3 sequence: CSASSGATDTQYF. CDR3 sequence (DNA): TGCAGTGCTAGTTCGGGAGCAACAGATACGCAGTATTTT.

The sample holds many counts of this clonotype. This chain connects TRBV5-1 to TRBJ2-2, with D possibly TRBD2 on 5 matching bases. This CDR3 has 16 residues. Trimming left V 5 bases short and J 0 bases short, with 14 bases between. Germline V CDR1 and CDR2: SGHRS, YFSETQ. CDR3 DNA sequence: TGCGCCAGCAGGGAGGTGGAATTGGCGAACACCGGGGAGCTGTTTTTT. Amino acid sequence: CASREVELANTGELFF.

This clonotype was counted a few times. The chain recombines TRBV19 with TRBJ1-2, with 8 bases matching TRBD1. Trimming at V came to 7 bases and at J to 1 base, leaving 14 bases not matched to a gene. CDR1 and CDR2 (germline): LNHDA, SQIVND (reference sequence). This CDR3 is built from 17 residues. CDR3: CASTIGTGSAGNYGYTF. In DNA form, the CDR3 reads TGTGCCAGTACCATCGGGACAGGCTCAGCGGGTAACTATGGCTACACCTTC. The variable domain in full, with the rest retrieved from reference TRBV19 and TRBJ1-2, is DGGITQSPKYLFRKEGQNVTLSCEQNLNHDAMYWYRQDPGQGLRLIYYSQIVNDFQKGDIAEGYSVSREKKESFPLTVTSAQKNPTAFYLCASTIGTGSAGNYGYTFGSGTRLTVV.

This clonotype was seen many times. DNA for the CDR3: TGTGCCAGCAGCTTAGCGGGAGCCAGCTCCTACAATGAGCAGTTCTTC. Protein sequence: CASSLAGASSYNEQFF. The chain employs TRBV11-2 and TRBJ2-1, with D maybe TRBD2 (6 bases). The CDR3 runs to 16 residues. V was pared by 1 base and J by 0 bases, with 10 bases between. CDR1 and CDR2 from the germline V gene are SGHAT and FQNNGV.

This clonotype has at least ten counts. The CDR3 loop is CASSSTGGDREQYF. The CDR3 region has the DNA TGTGCCAGCAGCTCGACAGGAGGGGATCGCGAGCAGTACTTC. J is TRBJ2-7 and V is TRBV7-2; D might be TRBD1 or TRBD2, each matching 6 bases. Trimming took off 4 bases at V and 6 bases at J, with 16 bases between the two ends. This CDR3 spans 14 amino acids. In germline, CDR1 is SGHTA, CDR2 FQGNSA.

This clonotype was observed at least ten times. The chain is built from TRBV13 and TRBJ1-3; TRBD1 is a possible D gene (5 bases). This CDR3 comprises 15 residues. Germline V gene sequence: CDR1 PRHDT, CDR2 FYEKMQ (reference sequence). V lost 1 base, J lost 2 bases, and 9 bases lay in between. This CDR3 is CASSLDGGTGNTIYF. The CDR3 DNA reads as TGTGCCAGCAGCTTAGATGGGGGAACTGGAAACACCATATATTTT.

The rearrangement joins TRBV20-1 to TRBJ2-1; 12 nucleotides line up with TRBD2. This CDR3 has 14 amino acids. Germline CDR1 DFQATT, CDR2 SNEGSKA (reference sequence). In DNA, the CDR3 is TGCAGCGAGCTAGGACTAGCGGGAATTAATGAGCAGTTCTTC. It is translated as CSELGLAGINEQFF.

This clonotype was observed many times. J is TRBJ2-1 and V is TRBV10-3; 8 bases fit TRBD2. The CDR3 runs to 16 residues. Germline values: CDR1 ENHRY, CDR2 SYGVKD. V shed 10 bases and J 7 bases; nucleotides not matched to a gene: 18. DNA of the CDR3: TGTGCCACCGTACCGGGACTAGTGTCTTTTGGAAATGAGCAGTTCTTC. It specifies CATVPGLVSFGNEQFF.

This clonotype was counted many times. The chain joins TRBV20-1 to TRBJ2-5, with a weak D call TRBD2 (5 bases). The germline V and J ends were trimmed by 6 bases and 2 bases, with 19 bases remaining between them. The CDR3 runs 15 residues. Germline values: CDR1 DFQATT, CDR2 SNEGSKA (reference sequence). The CDR3 region is CSAPTGSGIQETQYF. The CDR3 nucleotides read TGCAGTGCGCCGACTGGGTCGGGGATACAAGAGACCCAGTACTTC.

The rearrangement joins TRBV5-1 to TRBJ2-1; no definite D call. The J call may be mistaken, given a closer DNA end match to TRBJ2-7. The CDR3 loop spans 15 amino acids. CDR1 is SGHRS and CDR2 is YFSETQ in the germline V gene. The CDR3 sequence is CASSLVRSSYNEQYF. The CDR3 DNA sequence: TGCGCCAGCAGCTTGGTCCGGAGCTCCTACAATGAGCAGTACTTC.

The chain recombines TRBV3-2 with TRBJ2-3. TRBV3-2 is termed a pseudogene. The CDR3 has 15 residues. DNA for the CDR3: TGTGCCAGCAGCCAAGATATTGGCAGCACAGATACGCAGTATTTT. It translates to CASSQDIGSTDTQYF.

In this sample, this clonotype turned up many times. This sequence joins TRBV11-2 and TRBJ2-2; TRBD2 aligns across 7 bases. Trimming removed 6 bases from V and 2 bases from J; junction bases left unmatched: 6. Germline loops: CDR1 SGHAT, CDR2 FQNNGV. The length of the CDR3 is 15 residues. The CDR3 sequence: CASRSWTSNTGELFF. Here the CDR3 DNA reads TGTGCCAGCAGGTCCTGGACTAGTAACACCGGGGAGCTGTTTTTT.

This clonotype was detected ten times or more. The chain links TRBV11-2 to TRBJ2-7, with D hard to call. V was trimmed by 6 bases and J by 5 bases, leaving 11 bases between them. Germline V CDR1 and CDR2: SGHAT, FQNNGV. This CDR3 is 12 amino acids long. CDR3 DNA sequence: TGTGCCAGCAGTTCTATACTGGACGAGCAGTACTTC. Translating it yields CASSSILDEQYF.

The rearrangement links TRBV10-1 to TRBJ1-4, with a possible D match to TRBD1 (6 bases). Trimming stripped 8 bases from V and 4 bases from J, with 11 bases between. CDR1 WNHNN and CDR2 SYGVQD come from the germline V gene (reference sequence). The CDR3 is made up of 13 amino acids. CDR3 sequence: CASRTANNEKLFF. CDR3 nucleotides: TGCGCCAGCCGGACAGCCAATAATGAAAAACTGTTTTTT.

This chain joins TRBV11-2 and TRBJ1-2; 9 nucleotides line up with TRBD1. J was trimmed by 6 bases and V by 8 bases; bases with no gene match: 1. Germline lookup yields CDR1 SGHAT and CDR2 FQNNGV. The CDR3 totals 11 residues. The CDR3, as DNA: TGTGCCAGCGGACAGGGGCATGGCTACACCTTC. It translates to CASGQGHGYTF.

This clonotype has at least ten counts. This chain joins TRBV28 and TRBJ2-2; D unresolved. V was trimmed by 5 bases and J by 8 bases, leaving 9 bases between them. CDR1 MDHEN and CDR2 SYDVKM come from the germline V gene. The CDR3 is 12 amino acids. CDR3 bases: TGTGCCAGCAGTGAGTGGGCTGGGGAGCTGTTTTTT. This codes for CASSEWAGELFF.

The V gene is TRBV6-1, the J gene TRBJ2-2; 14 bases are a match to TRBD2. V was pared by 3 bases and J by 6 bases, with 0 bases of the junction left unmatched. From germline, CDR1 is MNHNS and CDR2 SASEGT. The length of the CDR3 is 15 residues. CDR3 in amino acids: CASSEGLAGAGELFF. In nucleotides, the CDR3 is TGTGCCAGCAGTGAGGGACTAGCGGGAGCCGGGGAGCTGTTTTTT.

This clonotype came up many times. The J gene is TRBJ2-5, the V gene TRBV3-1; no reliable D call. V was pared by 4 bases and J by 6 bases, with 6 bases between. Germline CDR1 reads LGHDT; CDR2 reads YNNKEL (reference sequence). The CDR3 is 11 residues long. In nucleotides, the CDR3 is TGTGCCAGCAGCCGAGCCCAGACCCAGTACTTC. Translated: CASSRAQTQYF.

This clonotype was counted at least ten times. The chain joins TRBV15 to TRBJ2-1, with 8 positions matching TRBD2. The length of the CDR3 is 16 residues. The junction had 1 base not matched to a gene; V was cut back by 0 bases and J by 0 bases. Looked up from germline, CDR1 is LNHNV and CDR2 is YYDKDF (reference sequence). CDR3 bases: TGTGCCACCAGCAGAGAGGCGGGAGGCTCCTACAATGAGCAGTTCTTC. It codes for CATSREAGGSYNEQFF.

In this sample, this clonotype turned up many times. V is TRBV7-9 and J is TRBJ2-1; 13 nucleotides align to TRBD2. Germline CDR1 SEHNR, CDR2 FQNEAQ (reference sequence). V dropped 4 bases and J dropped 8; count of bases not matched to a gene: 20. The CDR3 is 20 residues long. CDR3 DNA sequence: TGTGCCAGCAGCTCCTATACACCCCCGGGACTAGCGGGGAGTGAAGATGAGCAGTTCTTC. Protein sequence: CASSSYTPPGLAGSEDEQFF.

As regards this clonotype: Being one base from a much bigger clone, this may be a read error. J is TRBJ2-4 and V is TRBV28, with a possible D match to TRBD2 (5 bases). CDR3 length equals 13 residues. Trimming took off 6 bases at V and 9 bases at J, with 15 bases between the two ends. Germline CDR1 is MDHEN and CDR2 is SYDVKM. Written as DNA, the CDR3 is TGTGCCAGCAGCCCCGAGATGGAGGCCATTCAGTACTTC. It codes for CASSPEMEAIQYF.